This T cell receptor beta chain was documented in a study of blood T cell repertoires in COVID-19 (dated by TCRdb to the early 2020s). Describing the broader study: The collaborator samples originated in the United States, Italy and Spain and spanned the acute and convalescent phases of COVID-19. A de-identified subject ID, COVID-19 status, age in years and sex were almost always included in the sample metadata. Where HLA class I and class II types were available, the types were taken from metadata supplied by the sample provider, not from assay-based typing. The prospective study material was composed of cDNA or gDNA derived from T cells, B-cell-depleted T cells, or PBMCs. Samples came from the ongoing ImmuneRACE study (first 160 participants) plus 1,254 subjects from 6 global collaborators. Subjects who had been exposed to COVID-19, were actively infected with it, or had recovered from it provided the deeply sampled blood TCRbeta repertoires that made up the dataset. A freely available public database, intended as a resource for researchers studying the immune response to SARS-CoV-2, is where the repertoires were released. On the study overall, not on this receptor specifically: The quantity of clinical and demographic metadata differed by source and by participant and was supplied without curation.

The immunoSEQ Assay, a bias-controlled multiplex PCR, was used to amplify TCRbeta CDR3 regions from genomic DNA. The source study handled its data this way. The number of nucleated cells in each sample was estimated by amplification of reference gene primers within the assay. To quantify the absolute abundance of each unique TCRbeta CDR3 rearrangement, sequence reads were collapsed and filtered. For each sample, productive Simpson clonality was calculated as the square root of Simpson's diversity index across productive rearrangements. The source is immuneACCESS, and TCRdb retained only in-frame sequences with V and J called. Part of the clones is not carried over; for the studies checked, unresolved V genes explain less than half of this, and the remainder is unexplained. The V and J calls and clone size are taken from that table; D and trimming were inferred from the DNA. For this sample there are roughly 220,000 clones; around nine tenths appear just once. The ten largest clones take up around 2.7% of the sample.

Reading from cysteine to phenylalanine, the CDR3 counts 16 amino acids. Of all the DNA, just the CDR3 is kept, 48 bases in frame from base 1. V and J are truncated by 4 bases and 0 bases respectively, leaving an intervening sequence of 11 bases. CDR1 is given as SGHTS and CDR2 as YDEGEE, both from the germline V gene. As concerns this clone: Its antigen target is currently unknown. No much larger clone is present one base from it, and per-base qualities are unavailable.

Collaborating institutions collected whole blood in K2EDTA tubes following their own protocols. For TCRbeta analysis, collaborators shipped samples in one of three forms: frozen whole blood, isolated PBMCs, or DNA extracted from either of those sample types. The sequenced sample consisted of peripheral blood. This receptor was identified in a man aged 60 to 75 with acute or convalescent COVID-19. The rearrangement combines TRBV5-8 with TRBJ2-6, with TRBD1 tentatively as D gene (7 bases match). The DNA reads TGTGCCAGCAGCGCGGGACAGCCCTCTGGGGCCAACGTCCTGACTTTC. This gives the protein CASSAGQPSGANVLTF.